The 28 T cell receptor beta chains below all came from one sample that was sequenced in a study of Graves' ophthalmopathy and Graves' hyperthyroidism (dated by TCRdb to the late 2010s). Sequenced using an Illumina HiSeq 2000. TCR beta CDR3 regions were amplified from RNA transcripts for repertoire sequencing. A first-round RT-PCR used HTBI primers with the Qiagen OneStep RT-PCR kit, followed by a second-round multiplex PCR, size selection and purification. TCRdb trimmed public reads at Q25 via fastp, called clones via MiXCR and kept in-frame beta chains. Rows are combined by CDR3 protein, so each entry shows the most common genes and DNA. The sample contains 220,000 or so distinct CDR3 sequences, approximately 21% of them found a single time. Approximately 39% of the sample goes to the ten largest clones. Sequences were obtained from peripheral blood. These receptors were collected from a woman between 45 and 65 years old with Graves' ophthalmopathy. Donor details come from another sample of the same person, matched by shared clones.

About this clonotype itself: Since the CDR3 does not end with the conserved phenylalanine or tryptophan, this likely comes from a read error. This chain uses TRBV6-1 with TRBJ1-2; D unclear. Per the germline V gene, CDR1 is MNHNS and CDR2 is SASEGT. The length of the CDR3 is 13 residues. Between the trimmed V and J ends, which lost 7 bases and 2 bases, there was a span of 11 bases. The CDR3 region is CASTLDGNYGYTL. DNA of the CDR3: TGTGCCAGCACCTTGGACGGCAACTATGGCTACACCCTC.

This clonotype was counted at least ten times. The chain combines TRBV3-1 with TRBJ1-4; TRBD1 agrees at 9 bases. CDR1 is LGHDT and CDR2 is YNNKEL in the germline V gene (reference sequence). CDR3 length: 14 amino acids. The junction had 2 bases not matched to a gene; V was cut back by 6 bases and J by 3 bases. The CDR3 sequence: CASSYRGPNEKLFF. The CDR3 region has the DNA TGTGCCAGCAGTTACAGGGGGCCTAATGAAAAACTGTTTTTT.

This clonotype was seen many times. The rearrangement uses TRBV12-3 or TRBV12-4 and TRBJ2-7; maybe TRBD1 (5 bases). This CDR3 has 13 amino acids. V was shortened by 7 bases and J by 4 bases, with 14 bases between the two germline ends. CDR3 amino acids: CASTQGKLYEQYF. The DNA of the CDR3 is TGTGCCAGCACTCAGGGAAAACTATACGAGCAGTACTTC.

In this sample, this clonotype turned up many times. The chain combines TRBV6-1 with TRBJ2-5; D gene unclear. Trimming left V 4 bases short and J 1 base short, with 10 bases between. The length of the CDR3 is 14 residues. Germline CDR1 is MNHNS and CDR2 is SASEGT. DNA for the CDR3: TGTGCCAGCAGTGTGGTCAGGCTCCAAGAGACCCAGTACTTC. Protein product: CASSVVRLQETQYF.

At least ten counts were recorded for this clonotype. The gene calls are TRBV14 and TRBJ1-1; D is undetermined. There are 9 residues in the CDR3. V lost 1 base to trimming and J lost 10 bases, with 1 base between them. From germline, CDR1 is SGHDN and CDR2 FVKESK. The CDR3: CASSQGAFF. CDR3 DNA: TGTGCCAGCAGCCAAGGAGCTTTCTTT.

This clonotype has only one observation. This sequence joins TRBV12-5 and TRBJ2-7; TRBD2 agrees at 7 bases. Germline V gene lookup returns CDR1 LGHNT and CDR2 FRNRAP. With V trimmed by 6 bases and J by 4 bases, 6 bases remained unmatched. This CDR3 is 13 amino acids long. The CDR3 reads CASGVDGRYEQYF. The CDR3 DNA reads TGTGCTAGTGGAGTCGACGGGAGGTACGAGCAGTACTTC.

A remark on this clonotype: At one end, the junction sequence differs from germline, possibly due to a read error. CDR3 coding DNA: TGTGCCAGCAGACCGGAAGGGTATGGTCAGCCCCAGCCTTTT. Encoded protein: CASRPEGYGQPQPF. The V and J genes are TRBV12-3 or TRBV12-4 and TRBJ1-5; D call uncertain. The CDR3 extends over 14 amino acids.

At least ten counts were recorded for this clonotype. A junction end diverges from the germline sequence, so it may reflect a read error. This rearrangement joins TRBV7-7 to TRBJ2-7; 10 positions match TRBD1. The CDR3 loop spans 13 amino acids. Germline V CDR1 and CDR2: SSHAT, FNYEAQ (reference sequence). Written as DNA, the CDR3 is TGTGCTAGCAGCTTAGGGACAGGGGCCGAGCAGTACTTC. It yields the protein CASSLGTGAEQYF. The whole variable domain, filled in from reference TRBV7-7 and TRBJ2-7, reads GAGVSQSPRYKVTKRGQDVTLRCDPISSHATLYWYQQALGQGPEFLTYFNYEAQPDKSGLPSDRFSAERPEGSISTLTIQRTEQRDSAMYRCASSLGTGAEQYFGPGTRLTVT.

This clonotype appeared a few times. The chain combines TRBV18 with TRBJ1-5; 7 nucleotides line up with TRBD1. Per the germline V gene, CDR1 is KGHSH and CDR2 is LQKENI. The length of the CDR3 is 15 residues. With V trimmed by 5 bases and J by 5 bases, 9 bases remained unmatched. The CDR3, as DNA: TGTGCCAGCTCAACCACAGGGGAGCGGGATCAGCCCCAGCATTTT. Its protein product is CASSTTGERDQPQHF.

This clonotype was seen more than once but under ten times. Its ends do not fully match the called genes, so a read error is possible. This CDR3 reads CAISLSPDGVTYEQYF. The CDR3 DNA reads as TGTGCCATCAGTTTATCTCCAGATGGCGTAACATACGAGCAGTACTTC. This sequence joins TRBV27 and TRBJ2-7; D gene unclear. The CDR3 covers 16 residues. In germline, CDR1 is MNHEY, CDR2 SMNVEV (reference sequence).

The rearrangement joins TRBV6-1 to TRBJ2-7; possibly TRBD1 for D (6 bases). CDR3 size: 15 residues. The V gene lost 4 bases and the J gene lost 6 bases, with 19 bases spanning the gap. Germline V lookup: CDR1 MNHNS, CDR2 SASEGT. The CDR3 sequence: CASSAQGQVSGEQYF. As DNA, the CDR3 is TGTGCCAGCAGTGCCCAGGGACAAGTATCGGGCGAGCAGTACTTC.

This clonotype was counted many times. The V and J genes are TRBV10-2 and TRBJ1-2, with D maybe TRBD1 (5 bases). The CDR3 consists of 13 residues. Between the trimmed V and J ends, which lost 3 bases and 4 bases, there was a span of 9 bases. Germline values: CDR1 WSHSY, CDR2 SAAADI. The CDR3 spells CASSDLGGYGYTF. The CDR3 DNA follows: TGCGCCAGCAGTGATTTGGGGGGCTATGGCTACACCTTC.

This clonotype was detected only a few times. The chain carries TRBV3-1 and TRBJ1-6; no firm D call. Germline loops: CDR1 LGHDT, CDR2 YNNKEL (reference sequence). CDR3 length: 12 residues. V was pared by 7 bases and J by 10 bases, with 11 bases between. The CDR3 region has the DNA TGTGCCAGCACCCACGGCCCCTCACCCCTCCACTTT. It translates to CASTHGPSPLHF.

The table lists this clonotype with many counts. The chain joins TRBV19 to TRBJ2-7; 11 nucleotides line up with TRBD1. CDR3 length: 15 residues. V lost 6 bases, J lost 2 bases, and 6 bases stayed unmatched. Germline V CDR1 and CDR2: LNHDA, SQIVND (reference sequence). The CDR3 DNA reads TGTGCCAGTAGGGGACAGGGGGGCAGAGCCTACGAGCAGTACTTC. This sequence encodes CASRGQGGRAYEQYF.

This clonotype was recorded many times. The V gene is TRBV29-1, the J gene TRBJ1-2, with TRBD1 matching 8 bases. Germline V gene sequence: CDR1 SQVTM, CDR2 ANQGSEA. The CDR3 length is 11 residues. V dropped 7 bases and J dropped 8; count of bases not matched to a gene: 6. CDR3 in DNA: TGCAGCGCTAGGACAGGGTTGGGCTACACCTTC. Protein: CSARTGLGYTF.

This clonotype was picked up a small number of times. This rearrangement joins TRBV20-1 to TRBJ2-7, with TRBD2 matching 14 bases. This CDR3 region has 15 residues. The junction had 4 bases not matched to a gene; V was cut back by 6 bases and J by 0 bases. Germline CDR1 reads DFQATT; CDR2 reads SNEGSKA (reference sequence). The CDR3 DNA is TGCAGTGCCCTAGGGACTAGCGGGAGCTCCTACGAGCAGTACTTC. It encodes CSALGTSGSSYEQYF.

This clonotype has ten or more counts. The rearrangement links TRBV7-2 to TRBJ2-7; 7 bases line up with TRBD1. The germline CDR1 and CDR2 sequences are SGHTA and FQGNSA. The ends lost 5 bases at V and 3 bases at J; junction bases unmatched: 4. The CDR3 runs to 13 residues. The chain's CDR3 is CASSIWTGYEQYF. CDR3 sequence (DNA): TGTGCCAGCAGCATATGGACAGGCTACGAGCAGTACTTC.

In this sample, this clonotype turned up many times. CDR3 region: CASSLTGIAGNTIYF. In DNA, the CDR3 is TGCGCCAGCAGCTTGACCGGGATTGCTGGAAACACCATATATTTT. The V gene is TRBV5-1, the J gene TRBJ1-3; unclear D gene. The V end was cut by 1 base, the J end by 2 bases, with 10 bases between. Germline V gene sequence: CDR1 SGHRS, CDR2 YFSETQ. The CDR3 totals 15 residues. Full variable domain (outside the CDR3, taken from reference TRBV5-1 and TRBJ1-3): KAGVTQTPRYLIKTRGQQVTLSCSPISGHRSVSWYQQTPGQGLQFLFEYFSETQRNKGNFPGRFSGRQFSNSRSEMNVSTLELGDSALYLCASSLTGIAGNTIYFGEGSWLTVV.

In this sample, this clonotype turned up many times. The V and J genes are TRBV29-1 and TRBJ1-2; D is possibly TRBD1 (6 bases). Germline V gives CDR1 SQVTM, CDR2 ANQGSEA. V was shortened by 0 bases and J by 8 bases, with 13 bases between the two germline ends. The CDR3 is 13 residues long. CDR3 loop: CSVEDREQGGYTF. CDR3 sequence (DNA): TGCAGCGTTGAAGATCGGGAACAGGGAGGCTACACCTTC. The full variable domain, rest sourced from reference TRBV29-1 and TRBJ1-2, is SAVISQKPSRDICQRGTSLTIQCQVDSQVTMMFWYRQQPGQSLTLIATANQGSEATYESGFVIDKFPISRPNLTFSTLTVSNMSPEDSSIYLCSVEDREQGGYTFGSGTRLTVV.

This clonotype came up many times. The rearrangement uses TRBV29-1 and TRBJ2-7; 15 nucleotides align to TRBD2. The CDR3 totals 14 residues. With 6 bases clipped from V and 1 base from J, the junction kept 1 base outside the gene matches. Germline V gives CDR1 SQVTM, CDR2 ANQGSEA. DNA of the CDR3: TGCAGCGTGGGACTAGCGGGAGGATCCTACGAGCAGTACTTC. Protein: CSVGLAGGSYEQYF.

This clonotype was found many times. The CDR3 DNA reads TGTGCCACCCAGGGGACCTATAATTCACCCCTCCACTTT. It yields the protein CATQGTYNSPLHF. The V call is TRBV12-3 or TRBV12-4, the J call TRBJ1-6, with TRBD1 as a possible D gene (6 bases). Trimming shortened V by 10 bases and J by 2 bases, and 9 bases separated the two germline ends. CDR3 size: 13 residues.

The chain employs TRBV6-5 and TRBJ2-2; D is ambiguous. V was clipped by 3 bases and J by 1 base, with 9 bases between them. CDR3 length: 15 amino acids. The V gene's germline CDR1 is MNHEY and CDR2 SVGAGI. The CDR3 sequence: CASSYNAVNTGELFF. The CDR3 coding sequence is TGTGCCAGCAGTTATAATGCGGTGAACACCGGGGAGCTGTTTTTT.

The V and J genes are TRBV18 and TRBJ2-5; D is perhaps TRBD1 (6 bases). The CDR3 totals 15 residues. CDR1 is KGHSH and CDR2 is LQKENI in the germline V gene. The germline V and J ends were trimmed by 6 bases and 3 bases, with 17 bases remaining between them. DNA for the CDR3: TGTGCCAGCTCCCCCGAACCGGGACAAGAAGAGACCCAGTACTTC. This encodes CASSPEPGQEETQYF. The variable domain in full, with the rest retrieved from reference TRBV18 and TRBJ2-5, is NAGVMQNPRHLVRRRGQEARLRCSPMKGHSHVYWYRQLPEEGLKFMVYLQKENIIDESGMPKERFSAEFPKEGPSILRIQQVVRGDSAAYFCASSPEPGQEETQYFGPGTRLLVL.

This clonotype was seen at least ten times. This chain joins TRBV12-3 or TRBV12-4 and TRBJ1-1, with TRBD1 matching 7 bases. The CDR3 loop spans 15 amino acids. V was pared by 5 bases and J by 0 bases, with 6 bases of the junction left unmatched. The CDR3 nucleotides read TGTGCCAGCAGTCCAGGGGACAGACTGAACACTGAAGCTTTCTTT. Encoded protein: CASSPGDRLNTEAFF.

This clonotype came up many times. The J gene is TRBJ2-4, the V gene TRBV7-2, with 7 bases matching TRBD2. This CDR3 is 18 amino acids long. Per germline, CDR1 SGHTA and CDR2 FQGNSA. With 0 bases clipped from V and 0 bases from J, the junction kept 8 bases outside the gene matches. This chain's CDR3 is CASSLADLAALAKNIQYF. The DNA of the CDR3 is TGTGCCAGCAGCTTAGCCGATCTAGCGGCTCTAGCCAAAAACATTCAGTACTTC.

This clonotype was recorded many times. CDR3 sequence reads: CSVDRLESYTF. The CDR3 DNA follows: TGCAGCGTTGATCGGTTAGAAAGCTACACCTTC. The J gene is TRBJ1-2, the V gene TRBV29-1; the D is unclear. The V gene's germline CDR1 is SQVTM and CDR2 ANQGSEA. Deletions cut 3 bases from V and 9 bases from J, with 11 bases between. This CDR3 has 11 residues.

This clonotype was detected many times. The V gene is TRBV29-1, the J gene TRBJ1-2; 7 bases are shared with TRBD1. This CDR3 is 12 amino acids long. CDR1 and CDR2 from the germline V gene are SQVTM and ANQGSEA. V trimming: 6 bases; J trimming: 7 bases; junction bases outside the gene matches: 8. CDR3 amino acids: CSVRERGLGYTF. Written as DNA, the CDR3 is TGCAGCGTCCGGGAGAGGGGGCTTGGCTACACCTTC.

The V call is TRBV10-3, the J call TRBJ1-2; the D gene is possibly TRBD1 (6 bases). The V gene lost 2 bases and the J gene lost 4 bases, with 14 bases spanning the gap. Germline CDR1 ENHRY, CDR2 SYGVKD. This CDR3 region has 15 residues. The CDR3 is CAISEDGGRIYGYTF. The DNA of the CDR3 is TGTGCCATCAGTGAGGATGGGGGGCGGATCTATGGCTACACCTTC.